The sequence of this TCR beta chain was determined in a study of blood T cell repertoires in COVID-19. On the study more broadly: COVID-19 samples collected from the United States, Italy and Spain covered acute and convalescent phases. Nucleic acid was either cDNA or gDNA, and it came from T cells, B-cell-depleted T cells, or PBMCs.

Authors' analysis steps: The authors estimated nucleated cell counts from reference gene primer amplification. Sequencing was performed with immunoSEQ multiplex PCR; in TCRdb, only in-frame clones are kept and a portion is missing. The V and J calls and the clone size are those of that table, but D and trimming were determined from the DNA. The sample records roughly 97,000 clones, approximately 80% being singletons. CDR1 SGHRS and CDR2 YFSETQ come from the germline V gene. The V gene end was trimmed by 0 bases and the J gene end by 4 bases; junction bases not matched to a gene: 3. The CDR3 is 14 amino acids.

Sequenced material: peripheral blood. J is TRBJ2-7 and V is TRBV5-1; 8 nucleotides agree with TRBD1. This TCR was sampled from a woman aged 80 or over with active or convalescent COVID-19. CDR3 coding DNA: TGCGCCAGCAGCTTGGATCAGGGGGCTTACGAGCAGTACTTC. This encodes CASSLDQGAYEQYF.